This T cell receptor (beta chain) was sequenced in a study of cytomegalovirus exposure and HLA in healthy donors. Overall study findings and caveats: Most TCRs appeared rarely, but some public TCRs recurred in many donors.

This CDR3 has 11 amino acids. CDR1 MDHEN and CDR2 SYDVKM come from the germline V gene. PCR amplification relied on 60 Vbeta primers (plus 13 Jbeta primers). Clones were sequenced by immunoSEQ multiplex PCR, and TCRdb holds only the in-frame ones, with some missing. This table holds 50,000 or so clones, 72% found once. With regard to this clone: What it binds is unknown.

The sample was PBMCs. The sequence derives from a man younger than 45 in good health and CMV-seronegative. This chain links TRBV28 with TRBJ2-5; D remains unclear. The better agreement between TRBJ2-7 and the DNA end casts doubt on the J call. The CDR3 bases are TGTGCCAGCAGTTCCGCTTACGAGCAGTACTTC. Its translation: CASSSAYEQYF.